These T cell receptor beta chains were read from a single sample in a study of blood T cell repertoires in COVID-19. The assay was immunoSEQ multiplex PCR, and TCRdb's table has in-frame clones only and misses some. Found here are 150,000 or so clones, less than 80% of them singletons; the top ten hold under 6%. The specimen sequenced was peripheral blood. These TCRs come from an elderly woman with active or convalescent COVID-19. Both conserved end residues are part of each CDR3. The D gene is left open where the match is weak. Some rows mark clone size as missing; the rest say once, few, many or name a class of expanded clone.

size,V,J,D,DNA,CDR3
NA,TRBV11-2,TRBJ2-2,TRBD1,TGTGCCAGCAGCTTGACAGGGGGCACCGGGGAGCTGTTTTTT,CASSLTGGTGELFF
NA,TRBV4-1,TRBJ2-7,TRBD2,TGCGCCAGCAGCCATCCGGGACTAGCGGGATACGAGCAGTACTTC,CASSHPGLAGYEQYF
once,TRBV14,TRBJ1-3,TRBD1,TGTGCCAGCAGCCAGCTACAGGGGCTCGGAAACACCATATATTTT,CASSQLQGLGNTIYF
few,TRBV7-9,TRBJ1-5,NA,TGTGCCAGCAGCTCGCTCGAAAACAGGATAAGCAATCAGCCCCAGCATTTT,CASSSLENRISNQPQHF
NA,TRBV7-3,TRBJ1-1,TRBD1,TGTGCCAGCAGCATCGGACAGGTGGGTGAAGCTTTCTTT,CASSIGQVGEAFF
NA,TRBV24-1,TRBJ2-3,TRBD1,TGTGCCACCAGTGATCCACAGGGACAGGACACAGATACGCAGTATTTT,CATSDPQGQDTDTQYF
NA,TRBV12-1,TRBJ1-2,NA,TGTGCCAGCAGCCCCCCGACAGGGTATGGCTACACCTTC,CASSPPTGYGYTF
once,TRBV5-4,TRBJ2-7,NA,TGTGCCAGCAGCTTGGACAGGATATGGGACGAGCAGTACTTC,CASSLDRIWDEQYF
NA,TRBV18,TRBJ1-1,TRBD1,TGTGCCAGCTCGCTAGGACAGGGGAACACTGAAGCTTTCTTT,CASSLGQGNTEAFF
NA,TRBV27,TRBJ2-1,TRBD2,TGTGCCACCGGACGGGGACTAGCGGGGGAGAATGAGCAGTTCTTC,CATGRGLAGENEQFF
NA,TRBV15,TRBJ2-6,NA,TGTGCCACCAGCAGTCCCCTGGGAGCGACTGGGGCCAACGTCCTGACTTTC,CATSSPLGATGANVLTF
NA,TRBV5-1,TRBJ2-3,TRBD2,TGCGCCAGCAGCCTACCGACTAGCGGGGGGGCCAGGTTGACGCAGTATTTT,CASSLPTSGGARLTQYF
NA,TRBV28,TRBJ1-6,NA,TGTGCCACCAGATTTCTCCAGGGTGCGGATTCACCCCTCCACTTT,CATRFLQGADSPLHF
once,TRBV19,TRBJ1-5,TRBD1,TGTGCCAGTAGCAACAACCCGTCCGGGGACAGGGCCTATCAGCCCCAGCATTTT,CASSNNPSGDRAYQPQHF
few,TRBV5-4,TRBJ2-2,NA,TGTGCCAGCAGTCCGGGACAACGCCCCACCGGGGAGCTGTTTTTT,CASSPGQRPTGELFF
NA,TRBV4-3,TRBJ1-6,NA,TGCGCCAGCAGCCAAGATTCGGGAAATTCACCCCTCCACTTT,CASSQDSGNSPLHF
NA,TRBV5-1,TRBJ2-1,TRBD2,TGCGCCAGCAATCAACTAGCGGGGTCTGGTGAGCAGTTCTTC,CASNQLAGSGEQFF
NA,TRBV7-9,TRBJ2-7,TRBD1,TGTGCCAGCAGCTTAGCTCGGACAGGGGGCTACGAGCAGTACTTC,CASSLARTGGYEQYF
NA,TRBV2,TRBJ1-6,NA,TGTGCCAGCAGTGACACCAGGTTTAAGTATGCCCTCCACTTT,CASSDTRFKYALHF
few,TRBV6-6,TRBJ1-1,NA,TGTGCCAGCAGGGAACAGGTCCCGAACACTGAAGCTTTCTTT,CASREQVPNTEAFF
NA,TRBV7-8,TRBJ2-5,TRBD1,TGTGCCAGCAGCCCCAGAACCGGGACAGGGCAAGAGACCCAGTACTTC,CASSPRTGTGQETQYF
few,TRBV2,TRBJ1-1,TRBD1,TGTGCCAGCAGGGAACAGGGGGCGCATGGTAAAGCTTTCTTT,CASREQGAHGKAFF
NA,TRBV11-2,TRBJ1-1,NA,TGTGCCAGCAGCTTAGGTCCAGGGGAGGGGTTACCTGAAGCTTTCTTT,CASSLGPGEGLPEAFF
many,TRBV6-2/TRBV6-3,TRBJ1-6,NA,TGTGCCAGCAGTACCGGACATTACTCACCCCTCCACTTT,CASSTGHYSPLHF
NA,TRBV27,TRBJ1-5,NA,TGTGCCAGCAGCACGGGAGGTCAGCCCCAGCATTTT,CASSTGGQPQHF
NA,TRBV21-1,TRBJ2-7,NA,TGTGCCAGCAGCAAGGTTGACAGGGGTTACGAGCAGTACTTC,CASSKVDRGYEQYF
NA,TRBV2,TRBJ1-2,NA,TGTGCCAGCACTAACGACCCCAACCCAGGCTATGGCTACACCTTC,CASTNDPNPGYGYTF